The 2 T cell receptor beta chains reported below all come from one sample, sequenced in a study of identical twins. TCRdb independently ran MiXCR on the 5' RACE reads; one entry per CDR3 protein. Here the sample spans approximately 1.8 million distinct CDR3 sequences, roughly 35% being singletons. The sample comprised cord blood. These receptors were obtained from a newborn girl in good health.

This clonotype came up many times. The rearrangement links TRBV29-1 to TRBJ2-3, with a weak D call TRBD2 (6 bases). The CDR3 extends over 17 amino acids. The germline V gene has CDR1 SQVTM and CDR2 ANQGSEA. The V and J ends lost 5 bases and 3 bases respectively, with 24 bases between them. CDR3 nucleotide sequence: TGCAGCGTTCCGGGACTTGTCCAATATGATACTACAGATACGCAGTATTTT. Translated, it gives CSVPGLVQYDTTDTQYF.

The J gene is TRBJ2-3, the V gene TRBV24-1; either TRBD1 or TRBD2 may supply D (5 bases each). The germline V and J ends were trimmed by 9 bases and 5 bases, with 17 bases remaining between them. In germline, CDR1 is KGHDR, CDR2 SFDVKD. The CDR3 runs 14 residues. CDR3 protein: CATDSGGPGDTQYF. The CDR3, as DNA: TGTGCCACCGACAGTGGGGGACCGGGAGATACGCAGTATTTT.